This T cell receptor beta chain was recorded in a study of T cells in Graves' hyperthyroidism and ophthalmopathy. General study points: Researchers found most expanded thyroid clonotypes above 0.001 in blood as well.

V was shortened by 4 bases and J by 5 bases, with 12 bases between the two germline ends. Germline CDR1 and CDR2: SGDLS and YYNGEE. This CDR3 spans 13 amino acids. Using RNA transcripts as the source, TCR beta CDR3 regions were amplified. A set of HTBI primers served as the primers for a first-round RT-PCR of the TCR CDR3. Via MiXCR, TCRdb re-called the multiplex PCR reads, giving one row per CDR3 protein. The data hold hundreds of thousands of distinct CDR3 sequences, with 14% to 15% observed a single time. This clonotype was recorded a few times. Its target is not known. Ophthalmopathy patients all had a Clinical Activity Score of at least 3, a NOSPECS grade of at least 4 and disease under 3 months old. Clinicians diagnosed patients from clinical symptoms, serum thyroxine and TRAb, thyroid ultrasound and orbital computed tomography.

This rearrangement joins TRBV9 to TRBJ1-2, with D possibly being TRBD1 (6 bases). The receptor was derived from a man between 18 and 35 years old with Graves' ophthalmopathy. Input material: blood. The DNA for the CDR3 is TGTGCCAGCAGCCCCCAGGACAGTTATGGCTACACCTTC. The encoded protein is CASSPQDSYGYTF.